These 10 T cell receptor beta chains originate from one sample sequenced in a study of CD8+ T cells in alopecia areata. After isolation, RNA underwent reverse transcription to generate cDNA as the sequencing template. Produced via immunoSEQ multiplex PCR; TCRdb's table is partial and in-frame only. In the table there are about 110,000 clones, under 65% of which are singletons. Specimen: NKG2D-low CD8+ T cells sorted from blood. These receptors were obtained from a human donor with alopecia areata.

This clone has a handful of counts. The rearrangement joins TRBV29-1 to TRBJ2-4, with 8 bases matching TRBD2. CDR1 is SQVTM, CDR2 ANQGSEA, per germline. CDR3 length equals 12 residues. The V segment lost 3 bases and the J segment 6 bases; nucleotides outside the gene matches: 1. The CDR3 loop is CSVEAGGNIQYF. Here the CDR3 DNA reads TGCAGCGTTGAGGCGGGGGGAAACATTCAGTACTTC.

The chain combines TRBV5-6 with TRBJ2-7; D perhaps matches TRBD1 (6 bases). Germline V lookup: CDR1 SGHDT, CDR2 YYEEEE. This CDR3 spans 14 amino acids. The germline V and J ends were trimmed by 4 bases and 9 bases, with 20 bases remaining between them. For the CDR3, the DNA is TGTGCCAGCAGCGTCGGGATAGGACAGTTTGGGCAGTACTTC. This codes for CASSVGIGQFGQYF.

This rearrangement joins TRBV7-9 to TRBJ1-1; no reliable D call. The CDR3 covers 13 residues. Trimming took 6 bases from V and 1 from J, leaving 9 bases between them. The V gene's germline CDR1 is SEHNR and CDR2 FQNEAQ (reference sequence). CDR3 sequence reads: CASRPAGNTEAFF. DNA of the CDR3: TGTGCCAGCAGACCCGCCGGGAACACTGAAGCTTTCTTT.

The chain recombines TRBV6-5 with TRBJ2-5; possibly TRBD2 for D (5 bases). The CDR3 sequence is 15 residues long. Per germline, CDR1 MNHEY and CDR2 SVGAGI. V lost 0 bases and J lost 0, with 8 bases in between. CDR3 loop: CASSYSVGDQETQYF. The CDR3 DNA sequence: TGTGCCAGCAGTTACTCAGTCGGGGACCAAGAGACCCAGTACTTC.

Written as DNA, the CDR3 is TGTGCCATCAGTGAGACCTTCGACAGGAACACTGAAGCTTTCTTT. The encoded protein is CAISETFDRNTEAFF. This chain joins TRBV10-3 and TRBJ1-1; tentatively, D is TRBD1 (5 bases). CDR1 and CDR2 from the germline V gene are ENHRY and SYGVKD. The CDR3 runs 15 residues. Trimming took 2 bases from V and 1 from J, leaving 11 bases between them.

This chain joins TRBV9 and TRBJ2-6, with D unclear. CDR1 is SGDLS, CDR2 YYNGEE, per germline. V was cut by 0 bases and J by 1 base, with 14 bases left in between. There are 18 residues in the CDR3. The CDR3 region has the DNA TGTGCCAGCAGCGTAGGAGGCTGGGGTGGATCTGGGGCCAACGTCCTGACTTTC. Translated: CASSVGGWGGSGANVLTF.

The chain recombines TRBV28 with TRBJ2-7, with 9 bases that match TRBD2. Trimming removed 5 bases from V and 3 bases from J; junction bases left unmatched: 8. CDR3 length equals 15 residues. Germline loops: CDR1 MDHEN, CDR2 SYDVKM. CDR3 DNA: TGTGCCAGCAGTGGCCGGACTAGCGCGTTCTACGAGCAGTACTTC. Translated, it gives CASSGRTSAFYEQYF.

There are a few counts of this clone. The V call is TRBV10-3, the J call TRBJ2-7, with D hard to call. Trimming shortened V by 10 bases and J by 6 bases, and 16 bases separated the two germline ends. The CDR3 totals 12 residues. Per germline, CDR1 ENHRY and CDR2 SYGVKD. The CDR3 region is CASSLNSGEQYF. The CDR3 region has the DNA TGTGCCAGCAGCCTGAACTCTGGCGAGCAGTACTTC.

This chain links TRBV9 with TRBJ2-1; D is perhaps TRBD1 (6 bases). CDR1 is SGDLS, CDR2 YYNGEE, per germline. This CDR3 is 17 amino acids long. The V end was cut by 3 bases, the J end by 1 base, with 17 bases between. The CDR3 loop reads CASSGIGGGRSYNEQFF. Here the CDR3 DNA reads TGTGCCAGCAGCGGGATAGGTGGGGGCAGGTCCTACAATGAGCAGTTCTTC.

This CDR3 is CASRGRGQDTQYF. In DNA form, the CDR3 reads TGTGCCAGTAGGGGCAGGGGGCAGGATACGCAGTATTTT. The gene calls are TRBV19 and TRBJ2-3; 8 nucleotides match TRBD1. V lost 6 bases and J lost 6; bases outside the gene matches: 5. Germline V gene lookup returns CDR1 LNHDA and CDR2 SQIVND (reference sequence). The CDR3 sequence is 13 residues long.